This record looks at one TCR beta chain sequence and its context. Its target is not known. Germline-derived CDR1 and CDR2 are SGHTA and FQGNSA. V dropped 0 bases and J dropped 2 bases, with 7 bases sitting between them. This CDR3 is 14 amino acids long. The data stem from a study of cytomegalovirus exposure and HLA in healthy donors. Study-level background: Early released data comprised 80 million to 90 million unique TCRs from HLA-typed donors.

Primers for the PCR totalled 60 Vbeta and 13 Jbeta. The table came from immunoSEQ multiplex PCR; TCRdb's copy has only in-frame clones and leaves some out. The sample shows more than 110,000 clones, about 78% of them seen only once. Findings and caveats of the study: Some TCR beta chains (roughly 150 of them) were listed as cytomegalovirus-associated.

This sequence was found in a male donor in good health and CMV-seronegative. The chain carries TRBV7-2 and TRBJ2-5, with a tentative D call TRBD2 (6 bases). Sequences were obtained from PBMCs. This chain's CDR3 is CASSLAGRQETQYF. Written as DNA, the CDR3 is TGTGCCAGCAGCTTAGCAGGGAGGCAAGAGACCCAGTACTTC.